This section outlines one T cell receptor (beta chain) sequence together with its context. This clone's antigen is unknown. No base quality values were provided; no much bigger clone lies one nucleotide off. The CDR3 holds 11 amino acids from the cysteine to the phenylalanine. Only CDR3 DNA is held: 33 bases, read in frame from base 1. According to the germline V gene, CDR1 reads LGHNA and CDR2 reads YNFKEQ. Deletion took 3 bases off V and 8 bases off J, with a span of 7 bases between the germline ends. This record belongs to a study of OX40 agonist ivuxolimab in advanced cancers. Some background on the complete study: The costimulatory receptor OX40 (CD134) was targeted by ivuxolimab, a fully human IgG2 agonistic monoclonal antibody. Intravenous ivuxolimab was administered to patients every 2 weeks at six dose levels: 0.01, 0.1, 0.3, 1.5, 3 and 10 mg/kg. Among the 50 to 55 dose-escalation patients, roughly 20 had hepatocellular carcinoma, some 15 melanoma, 9 renal cell carcinoma and 9 head and neck cancer. The dose-escalation cohort was roughly 80% male with a mean age of approximately 60 years, ranging from about 23 to 85. Prior anti-PD-1, anti-PD-L1 or anti-CTLA-4 therapy was permitted, and 40% to 50% of dose-escalation patients had received checkpoint inhibitors. Partial responses were achieved by three dose-escalation patients, of whom one had hepatocellular carcinoma and two had cutaneous melanoma. The purpose of peripheral TCRbeta sequencing was to test whether ivuxolimab changed TCR sequence diversity and led to clonal T-cell expansion. The paper covers the monotherapy dose-escalation part of the phase I ivuxolimab trial, which included N ≈ 57 patients.

To sequence the TCRbeta CDR3 region, genomic DNA was isolated from the sorted cells. The immunoSEQ Assay was used for sequencing of TCRbeta CDR3 regions. In TCRdb, the immuneACCESS table is reduced to in-frame sequences with V and J assigned. These tables do not hold every clone; where another copy was compared, an unresolved V gene accounts for under half, and the others remain unexplained. This sample comprises about 130,000 clones, 90% of them detected only once. Roughly 1.1% of the sample is taken by the ten largest. Overall study results and their limits: At doses from 0.1 to 3.0 mg/kg, clonal expansion was seen in both CD4+ and CD8+ blood T cells between baseline and week 6. The antigen specificity of the clonally expanded peripheral T cells was not determined. In the 0.1-3.0 mg/kg groups, partial responders were among the patients with the lowest normalized peripheral clonal expansion, particularly in CD8+ T cells. After ivuxolimab, more expanded clones were found on average in CD8+ T cells than in CD4+ T cells. Low levels of normalized T-cell clonal expansion were also seen in some patients who did not respond.

The trial excluded patients who had a history of autoimmune disease or were on systemic immunosuppression. Peripheral blood for TCR sequencing was drawn from every dose cohort at baseline, at cycle 4 day 1 and at cycle 7 day 1. The samples were drawn from a first-in-human, open-label, multicenter phase I dose-escalation trial of ivuxolimab. Adults with locally advanced or metastatic melanoma, renal cell carcinoma, hepatocellular carcinoma or head and neck squamous cell carcinoma were enrolled in the trial. Before TCR sequencing, CD4+ T cells and CD8+ T cells from peripheral blood were sorted into separate populations.

Sequencing used CD4+ or CD8+ T cells sorted from blood, obtained in a trial of the OX40 agonist ivuxolimab. The sequence was obtained from an adult with an advanced solid tumor such as melanoma, head and neck, liver or kidney cancer. The V gene is TRBV4-2 and the J gene is TRBJ1-2; no D gene can be assigned with confidence. Read as DNA, the sequence is TGTGCCAGCAGCCACTTAGAAGGCTACACCTTC. It translates to CASSHLEGYTF.